The clone carrying this T cell receptor beta chain was observed a handful of times. Its antigen is as yet unknown. This record belongs to a study of blood T cells in healthy people across ages. From germline, CDR1 is SGHTA and CDR2 FQGNSA. V lost 5 bases to trimming and J lost 1 base, with 8 bases between them. The CDR3 spans 13 residues. Primed by a sample-barcoded 5' primer and a J-beta primer mix, a second PCR proceeded for about 6 to 12 cycles. Every molecule of cDNA carried a tag from a template-switch adaptor with 12 random nucleotides. Each CDR3 protein is one row after TCRdb ran MiXCR on the 5' RACE reads. The sample has roughly 550,000 distinct CDR3 sequences; 24% are singletons. Findings and caveats of the study: Age showed a roughly linear inverse relationship with TCR beta diversity per million T cells.

These data were also reused for a study on T cells of mothers and their children.

Sequences were obtained from blood. The receptor was derived from a boy aged 5 to 17 in good health. The V call is TRBV7-2, the J call TRBJ1-1; D not resolved. CDR3 nucleotides: TGTGCCAGCAGCCTACTAGCGAACACTGAAGCTTTCTTT. Amino acid sequence: CASSLLANTEAFF.